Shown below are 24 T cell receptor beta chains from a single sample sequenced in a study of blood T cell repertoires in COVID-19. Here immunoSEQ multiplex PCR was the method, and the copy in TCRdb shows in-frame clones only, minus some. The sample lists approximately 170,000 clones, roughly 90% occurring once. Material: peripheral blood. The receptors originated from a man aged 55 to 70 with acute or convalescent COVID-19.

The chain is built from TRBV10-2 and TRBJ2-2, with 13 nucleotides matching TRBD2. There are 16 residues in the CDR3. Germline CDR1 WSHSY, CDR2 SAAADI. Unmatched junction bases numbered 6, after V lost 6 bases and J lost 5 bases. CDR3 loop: CASRGLAGAGTGELFF. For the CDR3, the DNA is TGCGCCAGCAGAGGACTAGCGGGAGCTGGAACCGGGGAGCTGTTTTTT.

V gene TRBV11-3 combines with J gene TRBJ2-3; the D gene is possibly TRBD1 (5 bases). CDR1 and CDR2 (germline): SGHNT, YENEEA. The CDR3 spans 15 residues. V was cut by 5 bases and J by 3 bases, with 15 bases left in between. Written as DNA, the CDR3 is TGTGCCAGCAGCGGCCTTTGGGGCCGTACAGATACGCAGTATTTT. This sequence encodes CASSGLWGRTDTQYF.

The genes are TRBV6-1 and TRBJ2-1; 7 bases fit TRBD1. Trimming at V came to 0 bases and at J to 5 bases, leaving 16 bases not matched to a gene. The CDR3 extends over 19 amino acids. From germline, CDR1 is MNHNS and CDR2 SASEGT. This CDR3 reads CASSEASVGGPKRNNEQFF. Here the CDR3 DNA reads TGTGCCAGCAGTGAAGCATCCGTAGGGGGCCCAAAACGAAACAATGAGCAGTTCTTC.

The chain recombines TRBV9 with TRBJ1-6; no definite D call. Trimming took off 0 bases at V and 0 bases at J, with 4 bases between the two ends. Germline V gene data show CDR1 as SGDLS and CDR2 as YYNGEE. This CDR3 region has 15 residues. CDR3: CASSVGGSYNSPLHF. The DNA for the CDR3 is TGTGCCAGCAGCGTAGGAGGCTCCTATAATTCACCCCTCCACTTT. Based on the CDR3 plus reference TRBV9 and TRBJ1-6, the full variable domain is DSGVTQTPKHLITATGQRVTLRCSPRSGDLSVYWYQQSLDQGLQFLIQYYNGEERAKGNILERFSAQQFPDLHSELNLSSLELGDSALYFCASSVGGSYNSPLHFGNGTRLTVT.

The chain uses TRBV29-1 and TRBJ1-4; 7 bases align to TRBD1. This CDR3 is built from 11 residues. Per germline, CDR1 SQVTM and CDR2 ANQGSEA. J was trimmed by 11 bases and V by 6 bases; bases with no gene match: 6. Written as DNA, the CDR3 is TGCAGCGTGGACGACAGGGAGAAACTGTTTTTT. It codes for CSVDDREKLFF.

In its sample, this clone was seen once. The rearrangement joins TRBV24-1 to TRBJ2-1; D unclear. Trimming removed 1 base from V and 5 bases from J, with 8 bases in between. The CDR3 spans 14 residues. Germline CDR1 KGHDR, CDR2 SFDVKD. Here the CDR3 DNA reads TGTGCCACCAGTGATTTTCGAGGAAACAATGAGCAGTTCTTC. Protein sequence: CATSDFRGNNEQFF.

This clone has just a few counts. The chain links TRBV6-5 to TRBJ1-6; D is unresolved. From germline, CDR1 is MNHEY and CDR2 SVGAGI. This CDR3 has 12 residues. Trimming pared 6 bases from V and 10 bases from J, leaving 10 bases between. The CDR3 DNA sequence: TGTGCCAGCAGACTCGAAGAGTCACCCCTCCACTTT. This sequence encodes CASRLEESPLHF.

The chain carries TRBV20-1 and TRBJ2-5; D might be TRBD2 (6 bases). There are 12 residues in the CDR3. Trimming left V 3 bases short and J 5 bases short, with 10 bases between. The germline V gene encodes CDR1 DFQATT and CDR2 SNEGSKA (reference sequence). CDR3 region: CSASHGGETQYF. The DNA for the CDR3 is TGCAGTGCTAGTCACGGAGGGGAGACCCAGTACTTC.

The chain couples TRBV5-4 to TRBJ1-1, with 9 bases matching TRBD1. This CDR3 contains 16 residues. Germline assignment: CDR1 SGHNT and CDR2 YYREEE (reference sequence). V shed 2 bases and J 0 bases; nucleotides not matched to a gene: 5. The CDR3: CASSFGTGRMNTEAFF. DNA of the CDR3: TGTGCCAGCAGCTTCGGGACAGGGCGAATGAACACTGAAGCTTTCTTT.

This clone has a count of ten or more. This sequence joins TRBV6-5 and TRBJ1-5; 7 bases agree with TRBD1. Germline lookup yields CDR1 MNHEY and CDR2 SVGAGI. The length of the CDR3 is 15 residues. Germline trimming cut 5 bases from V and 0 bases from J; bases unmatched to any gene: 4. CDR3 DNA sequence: TGTGCCAGCAGTAACAGGGGCTATAGCAATCAGCCCCAGCATTTT. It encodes CASSNRGYSNQPQHF.

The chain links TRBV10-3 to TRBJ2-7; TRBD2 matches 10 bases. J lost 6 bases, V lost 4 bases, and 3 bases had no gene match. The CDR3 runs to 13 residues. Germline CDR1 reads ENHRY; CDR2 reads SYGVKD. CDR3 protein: CAISGGLATEQYF. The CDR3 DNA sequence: TGTGCCATCAGTGGGGGACTAGCGACCGAGCAGTACTTC.

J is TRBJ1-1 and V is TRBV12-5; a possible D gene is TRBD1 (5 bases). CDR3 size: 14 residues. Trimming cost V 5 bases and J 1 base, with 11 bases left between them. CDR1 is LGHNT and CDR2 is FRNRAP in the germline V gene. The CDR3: CASGPPTANTEAFF. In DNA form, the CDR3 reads TGTGCTAGTGGTCCTCCGACAGCGAACACTGAAGCTTTCTTT.

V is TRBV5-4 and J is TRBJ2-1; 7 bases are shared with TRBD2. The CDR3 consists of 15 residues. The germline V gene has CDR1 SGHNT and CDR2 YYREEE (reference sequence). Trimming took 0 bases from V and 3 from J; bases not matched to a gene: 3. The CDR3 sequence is CASSLGGRDYNEQFF. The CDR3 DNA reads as TGTGCCAGCAGCTTGGGAGGGAGGGACTACAATGAGCAGTTCTTC.

This CDR3 reads CASSLGTSGGADTQYF. In DNA, the CDR3 is TGTGCCAGCAGCCTCGGGACTAGCGGGGGGGCTGATACGCAGTATTTT. The V and J genes are TRBV7-3 and TRBJ2-3; 16 bases align to TRBD2. Germline V lookup: CDR1 SGHTA, CDR2 FQGTGA. The CDR3 length is 16 residues. Trimming took 5 bases from V and 6 from J; bases not matched to a gene: 5. Complete variable domain (other parts from reference TRBV7-3 and TRBJ2-3): GAGVSQTPSNKVTEKGKYVELRCDPISGHTALYWYRQSLGQGPEFLIYFQGTGAADDSGLPNDRFFAVRPEGSVSTLKIQRTERGDSAVYLCASSLGTSGGADTQYFGPGTRLTVL.

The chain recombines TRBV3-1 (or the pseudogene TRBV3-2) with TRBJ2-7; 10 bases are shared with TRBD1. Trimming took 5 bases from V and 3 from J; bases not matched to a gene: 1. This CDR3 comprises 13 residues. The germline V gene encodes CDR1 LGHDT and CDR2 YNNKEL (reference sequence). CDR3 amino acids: CASSGDRGYEQYF. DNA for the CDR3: TGTGCCAGCAGCGGGGACAGGGGCTACGAGCAGTACTTC.

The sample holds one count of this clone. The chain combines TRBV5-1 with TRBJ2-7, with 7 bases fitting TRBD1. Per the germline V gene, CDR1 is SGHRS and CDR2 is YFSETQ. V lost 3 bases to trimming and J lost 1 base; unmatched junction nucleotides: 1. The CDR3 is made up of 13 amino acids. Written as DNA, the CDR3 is TGCGCCAGCAGCTGGGACAGATCCTACGAGCAGTACGTC. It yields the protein CASSWDRSYEQYV.

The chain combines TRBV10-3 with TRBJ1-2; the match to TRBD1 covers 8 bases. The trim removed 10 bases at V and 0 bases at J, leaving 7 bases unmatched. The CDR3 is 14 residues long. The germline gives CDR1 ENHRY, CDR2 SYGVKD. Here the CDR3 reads CATRQGTSNYGYTF. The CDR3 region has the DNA TGTGCCACAAGACAGGGGACCTCTAACTATGGCTACACCTTC.

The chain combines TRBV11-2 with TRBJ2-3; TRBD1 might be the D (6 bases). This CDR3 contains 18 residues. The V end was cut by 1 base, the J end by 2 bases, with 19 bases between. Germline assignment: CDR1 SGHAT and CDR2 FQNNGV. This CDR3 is CASSLARTGKVATDTQYF. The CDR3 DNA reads TGTGCCAGCAGCTTAGCGAGAACAGGGAAAGTGGCCACAGATACGCAGTATTTT. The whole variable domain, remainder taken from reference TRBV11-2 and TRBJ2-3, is EAGVAQSPRYKIIEKRQSVAFWCNPISGHATLYWYQQILGQGPKLLIQFQNNGVVDDSQLPKDRFSAERLKGVDSTLKIQPAKLEDSAVYLCASSLARTGKVATDTQYFGPGTRLTVL.

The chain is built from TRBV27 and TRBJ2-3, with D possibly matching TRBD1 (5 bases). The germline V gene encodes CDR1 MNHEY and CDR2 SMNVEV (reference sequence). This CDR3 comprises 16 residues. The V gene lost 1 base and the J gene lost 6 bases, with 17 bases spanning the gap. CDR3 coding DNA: TGTGCCAGCAGTTTATTTCCAAGTGGGCACAGGGATACGCAGTATTTT. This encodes CASSLFPSGHRDTQYF.

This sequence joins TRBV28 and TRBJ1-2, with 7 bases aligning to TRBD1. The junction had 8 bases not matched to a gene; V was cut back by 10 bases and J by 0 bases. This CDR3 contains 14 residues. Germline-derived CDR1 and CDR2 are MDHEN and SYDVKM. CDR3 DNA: TGTGCCATCATGACAGGGTGGACTAACTATGGCTACACCTTC. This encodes CAIMTGWTNYGYTF.

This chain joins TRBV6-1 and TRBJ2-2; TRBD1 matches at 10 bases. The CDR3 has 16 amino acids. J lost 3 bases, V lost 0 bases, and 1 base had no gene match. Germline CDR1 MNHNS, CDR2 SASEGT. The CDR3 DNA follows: TGTGCCAGCAGTGAAGCGGACAGGGGGGACACCGGGGAGCTGTTTTTT. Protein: CASSEADRGDTGELFF.

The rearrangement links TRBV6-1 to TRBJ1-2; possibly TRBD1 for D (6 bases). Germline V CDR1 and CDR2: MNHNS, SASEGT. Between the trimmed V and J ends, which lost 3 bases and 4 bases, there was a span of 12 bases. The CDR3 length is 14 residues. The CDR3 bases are TGTGCCAGCAGTGATCAACTAGGGGGCTATGGCTACACCTTC. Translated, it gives CASSDQLGGYGYTF.

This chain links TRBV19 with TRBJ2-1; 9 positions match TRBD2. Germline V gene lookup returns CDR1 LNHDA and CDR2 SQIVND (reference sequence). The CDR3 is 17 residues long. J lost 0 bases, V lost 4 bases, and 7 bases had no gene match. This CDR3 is CASSTSGGPRSYNEQFF. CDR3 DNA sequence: TGTGCCAGTAGTACCAGCGGGGGGCCCCGCTCCTACAATGAGCAGTTCTTC.

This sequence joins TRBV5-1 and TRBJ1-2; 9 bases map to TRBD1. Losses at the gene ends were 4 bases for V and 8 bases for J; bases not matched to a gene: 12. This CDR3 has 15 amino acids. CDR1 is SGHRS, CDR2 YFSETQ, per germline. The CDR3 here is CASSAGLQGAGGYTF. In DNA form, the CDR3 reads TGCGCCAGCAGCGCCGGATTACAGGGGGCGGGCGGCTACACCTTC.